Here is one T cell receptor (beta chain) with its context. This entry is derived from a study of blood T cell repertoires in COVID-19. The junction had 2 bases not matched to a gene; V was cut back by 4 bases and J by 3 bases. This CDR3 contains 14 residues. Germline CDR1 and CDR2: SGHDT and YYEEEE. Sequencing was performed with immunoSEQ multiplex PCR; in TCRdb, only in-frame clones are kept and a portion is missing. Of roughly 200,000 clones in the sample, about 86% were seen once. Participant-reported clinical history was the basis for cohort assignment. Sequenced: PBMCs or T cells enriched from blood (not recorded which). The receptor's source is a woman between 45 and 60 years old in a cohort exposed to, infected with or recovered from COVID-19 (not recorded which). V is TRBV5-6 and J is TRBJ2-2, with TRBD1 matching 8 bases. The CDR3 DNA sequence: TGTGCCAGCAGCCGACAGGGGTACACCGGGGAGCTGTTTTTT. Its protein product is CASSRQGYTGELFF.